This T cell receptor beta chain stems from a study of tumor T cells in aggressive B-cell lymphoma. Repertoires were generated with immunoSEQ multiplex PCR, while TCRdb's copy carries only in-frame clones and drops some. The sample holds 2,000 or so clones; 94% are singletons and the top ten take 7%. CDR1 and CDR2 (germline): SGDLS, YYNGEE. The CDR3 spans 14 residues. V was pared by 3 bases and J by 1 base, with 10 bases between. The clonotype was recovered from an adult with diffuse large B cell lymphoma. The chain employs TRBV9 and TRBJ1-2; a weak D match, TRBD1 (5 bases). The sequencing sample was made of tumor tissue. The CDR3 loop reads CASSGQRDNYGYTF. DNA of the CDR3: TGTGCCAGCAGCGGACAGCGAGATAACTATGGCTACACCTTC.